The 25 T cell receptor beta chains below all came from one sample that was sequenced in a study of response to subunit inactivated influenza vaccine. One entry per CDR3 protein results from TCRdb running MiXCR on the RT-PCR reads. The profile shows hundreds of thousands of distinct CDR3 sequences, about an eighth of them singletons. The sample in question was PBMCs from blood, obtained on the day of vaccination. These receptors were collected from a man between 45 and 60 years old who received an inactivated influenza vaccine.

This clonotype was seen repeatedly, ten times or more. The chain uses TRBV28 and TRBJ2-2; 7 bases map to TRBD2. Germline CDR1 and CDR2: MDHEN and SYDVKM. The CDR3 totals 13 residues. CDR3: CASREGVTGELFF. CDR3 DNA: TGTGCATCCAGGGAGGGAGTCACCGGGGAGCTGTTTTTT.

This clonotype was found a few times. CDR3 in amino acids: CASSLRQAAEQYF. CDR3 sequence (DNA): TGTGCCAGCAGCTTGAGACAGGCGGCGGAGCAGTACTTC. The chain is built from TRBV11-1 and TRBJ2-7, with D maybe TRBD1 (6 bases). Germline assignment: CDR1 SGHAT and CDR2 FQDESV (reference sequence). Between the trimmed V and J ends, which lost 3 bases and 7 bases, there was a span of 13 bases. The CDR3 runs 13 residues.

The J gene is TRBJ2-5, the V gene TRBV7-8, with D possibly being TRBD1 (6 bases). CDR3 length: 16 amino acids. V dropped 0 bases and J dropped 5 bases, with 16 bases sitting between them. The germline gives CDR1 SGHVS, CDR2 FQNEAQ. CDR3 DNA: TGTGCCAGCAGCTTAGCCTACCCCAGGGGATGGGAGACCCAGTACTTC. It encodes CASSLAYPRGWETQYF.

The chain uses TRBV15 and TRBJ1-2, with D unclear. The V end lost 0 bases, the J end lost 10 bases, and 9 bases lay between the germline ends. Germline V gene sequence: CDR1 LNHNV, CDR2 YYDKDF (reference sequence). There are 12 residues in the CDR3. Here the CDR3 DNA reads TGTGCCACCAGCAGAGAGGTCAAGCCCTACACCTTC. Protein: CATSREVKPYTF.

This clonotype occurred a few times. The gene calls are TRBV19 and TRBJ2-3; 9 nucleotides align to TRBD1. V shed 7 bases, J shed 3 bases, and the junction held 8 bases outside the gene matches. CDR1 and CDR2 (germline): LNHDA, SQIVND (reference sequence). This CDR3 contains 15 residues. CDR3 residues: CASTPSDRGTDTQYF. The DNA of the CDR3 is TGTGCCAGTACCCCCTCGGACAGGGGAACAGATACGCAGTATTTT.

V and J are TRBV7-2 and TRBJ2-7; 9 positions match TRBD1. Trimming took 1 base from V and 4 from J; bases not matched to a gene: 5. Germline CDR1 is SGHTA and CDR2 is FQGNSA. This CDR3 comprises 15 residues. CDR3 sequence (DNA): TGTGCCAGCAGCTTAGTGGGACAGGGATTTTACGAGCAGTACTTC. Amino acid sequence: CASSLVGQGFYEQYF.

This clonotype has a handful of counts. This chain connects TRBV30 to TRBJ2-7, with TRBD1 identical over 8 bases. Per the germline V gene, CDR1 is GTSNPN and CDR2 is SVGIG (reference sequence). The CDR3 runs 13 residues. J lost 4 bases, V lost 7 bases, and 9 bases had no gene match. CDR3: CALRTGRGYEQYF. The DNA of the CDR3 is TGTGCCTTGCGGACAGGGAGAGGGTACGAGCAGTACTTC.

The gene calls are TRBV11-3 and TRBJ2-2; tentatively, D is TRBD1 or TRBD2 (6 bases each). The germline gives CDR1 SGHNT, CDR2 YENEEA. V was shortened by 1 base and J by 0 bases, with 12 bases between the two germline ends. The CDR3 has 17 amino acids. The CDR3 DNA sequence: TGTGCCAGCAGCTTAGGCGGGACAAGAACGAACACCGGGGAGCTGTTTTTT. It encodes CASSLGGTRTNTGELFF.

This clonotype has just a few counts. The V gene is TRBV12-3 or TRBV12-4, the J gene TRBJ1-5; no firm D call. This CDR3 spans 13 amino acids. V dropped 0 bases and J dropped 7 bases, with 7 bases sitting between them. The chain's CDR3 is CASSLARRQPQHF. CDR3 nucleotides: TGTGCCAGCAGTTTAGCGCGGAGACAGCCCCAGCATTTT.

This clonotype was recorded many times. The V gene is TRBV4-2, the J gene TRBJ2-1; D ambiguous. With 1 base removed from V and 10 bases from J, the gap between germline ends came to 5 bases. Per germline, CDR1 LGHNA and CDR2 YNFKEQ. This CDR3 has 11 residues. The CDR3 bases are TGTGCCAGCAGCCAAGTGGGGGAGCAGTTCTTC. Its protein is CASSQVGEQFF.

V and J are TRBV4-1 and TRBJ2-1; possible D gene TRBD1, 6 bases. Trimming left V 0 bases short and J 4 bases short, with 16 bases between. The germline V gene has CDR1 MGHRA and CDR2 YSYEKL. The CDR3 is 17 amino acids. CDR3 amino acids: CASSQEDLGTSYNEQFF. CDR3 sequence (DNA): TGCGCCAGCAGCCAAGAGGACTTGGGGACAAGTTACAATGAGCAGTTCTTC.

J is TRBJ2-2 and V is TRBV29-1, with D unresolved. Trimming took off 6 bases at V and 5 bases at J, with 7 bases between the two ends. This CDR3 is built from 11 residues. Germline V lookup: CDR1 SQVTM, CDR2 ANQGSEA. The CDR3: CSVIETGELFF. The CDR3 nucleotides read TGCAGCGTAATCGAAACCGGGGAGCTGTTTTTT.

CDR3 loop: CASRYRDTGELFF. The CDR3 nucleotides are TGTGCCAGCAGATACAGGGACACCGGGGAGCTGTTTTTT. The rearrangement uses TRBV2 and TRBJ2-2; a possible D gene is TRBD1 (6 bases). This CDR3 comprises 13 residues. Between the trimmed V and J ends, which lost 6 bases and 3 bases, there was a span of 8 bases. Looked up from germline, CDR1 is SNHLY and CDR2 is FYNNEI.

The chain carries TRBV6-2 or TRBV6-3 and TRBJ1-2; the match to TRBD1 covers 8 bases. Per germline, CDR1 MNHEY and CDR2 SVGEGT. CDR3 length: 13 amino acids. V shed 6 bases and J 6 bases; nucleotides not matched to a gene: 6. This chain's CDR3 is CASRPNRGNGYTF. The CDR3 DNA reads TGTGCCAGCAGGCCCAACAGGGGGAATGGCTACACCTTC.

The chain recombines TRBV29-1 with TRBJ2-1, with a possible D match to TRBD1 (5 bases). Trimming took off 0 bases at V and 6 bases at J, with 6 bases between the two ends. Germline V gives CDR1 SQVTM, CDR2 ANQGSEA. CDR3 length equals 12 residues. The CDR3 DNA is TGCAGCGTTGAAGACAGGGTCAATGAGCAGTTCTTC. Its protein is CSVEDRVNEQFF.

This chain uses TRBV4-3 with TRBJ2-3; D unclear. The length of the CDR3 is 16 residues. The V and J ends lost 0 bases and 2 bases respectively, with 12 bases between them. Looked up from germline, CDR1 is LGHNA and CDR2 is YSLEER. As DNA, the CDR3 is TGCGCCAGCAGCCAAGAAGCACTACCAATCACAGATACGCAGTATTTT. Translating gives CASSQEALPITDTQYF.

The rearrangement links TRBV6-5 to TRBJ2-5; TRBD2 might be the D (6 bases). The CDR3 is 15 amino acids. V lost 0 bases to trimming and J lost 2 bases, with 10 bases between them. Germline V lookup: CDR1 MNHEY, CDR2 SVGAGI. The CDR3: CASSYSDYRQETQYF. The CDR3 bases are TGTGCCAGCAGTTACTCGGACTACAGACAAGAGACCCAGTACTTC.

This clonotype turned up a few times. The rearrangement joins TRBV10-3 to TRBJ2-2; TRBD1 might be the D (5 bases). Trimming shortened V by 7 bases and J by 7 bases, and 13 bases separated the two germline ends. The CDR3 is 13 amino acids. CDR1 is ENHRY, CDR2 SYGVKD, per germline. The CDR3 nucleotides read TGTGCCATCACAGGGTACGAGAGCGGGGAGCTGTTTTTT. Its protein product is CAITGYESGELFF.

This clonotype was counted between two and nine times. V gene TRBV5-6 combines with J gene TRBJ2-7, with D perhaps assigned TRBD1 or TRBD2 (5 bases each). CDR1 and CDR2 from the germline V gene are SGHDT and YYEEEE. V lost 2 bases and J 4 bases, leaving 13 bases between the germline ends. This CDR3 has 14 amino acids. CDR3 DNA: TGTGCCAGCAGCTTTCGGGGCCCCTTTTACGAGCAGTACTTC. Encoded protein: CASSFRGPFYEQYF. Full variable domain (remainder filled in from reference TRBV5-6 and TRBJ2-7): DAGVTQSPTHLIKTRGQQVTLRCSPKSGHDTVSWYQQALGQGPQFIFQYYEEEERQRGNFPDRFSGHQFPNYSSELNVNALLLGDSALYLCASSFRGPFYEQYFGPGTRLTVT.

This clonotype has ten or more counts. The V gene is TRBV6-1, the J gene TRBJ2-1; perhaps D is TRBD1 or TRBD2 (5 bases each). From germline, CDR1 is MNHNS and CDR2 SASEGT. Between the trimmed V and J ends, which lost 0 bases and 6 bases, there was a span of 12 bases. The CDR3 is 15 amino acids. The CDR3 nucleotides are TGTGCCAGCAGTGAAGCGTGGGGGATAGGCAATGAGCAGTTCTTC. This codes for CASSEAWGIGNEQFF.

This clonotype has only a few counts. This rearrangement joins TRBV6-5 to TRBJ2-1; weak D call: TRBD2 (6 bases). Per the germline V gene, CDR1 is MNHEY and CDR2 is SVGAGI. The V and J ends lost 0 bases and 8 bases respectively, with 17 bases between them. The CDR3 has 16 residues. The CDR3 region is CASSYSGVAPGDEQFF. The CDR3 nucleotides read TGTGCCAGCAGTTACTCGGGGGTAGCCCCGGGGGATGAGCAGTTCTTC.

Only a few counts were recorded for this clonotype. The gene calls are TRBV29-1 and TRBJ2-7, with D perhaps being TRBD1 or TRBD2 (5 bases each). Germline CDR1 is SQVTM and CDR2 is ANQGSEA. The CDR3 has 12 amino acids. The V end was cut by 4 bases, the J end by 3 bases, with 10 bases between. The DNA for the CDR3 is TGCAGCGTTGCCCGGGGCAACTACGAGCAGTACTTC. It yields the protein CSVARGNYEQYF.

This clonotype was observed a few times. V and J are TRBV12-3 or TRBV12-4 and TRBJ2-2; 8 bases fit TRBD1. Trimming took 6 bases from V and 6 from J; bases not matched to a gene: 12. CDR3 length equals 16 residues. The CDR3 sequence is CASRAPGGTRSGELFF. In nucleotides, the CDR3 is TGTGCCAGCAGGGCCCCAGGGGGCACTAGATCCGGGGAGCTGTTTTTT.

The CDR3 is CSARVYEKRYEQYF. The DNA of the CDR3 is TGCAGTGCTAGAGTGTACGAAAAACGCTACGAGCAGTACTTC. V usage is TRBV20-1 and J usage is TRBJ2-7; D is ambiguous. Trimming pared 1 base from V and 3 bases from J, leaving 13 bases between. CDR1 is DFQATT, CDR2 SNEGSKA, per germline (reference sequence). The CDR3 is 14 residues long.

The CDR3 DNA reads as TGTGCCACCAGTGACCCATCGGACAGGCGGTACGAGCAGTACTTC. Translation: CATSDPSDRRYEQYF. This chain connects TRBV24-1 to TRBJ2-7; TRBD1 matches at 7 bases. V lost 4 bases, J lost 4 bases, and 9 bases stayed unmatched. This CDR3 has 15 residues. Germline loops: CDR1 KGHDR, CDR2 SFDVKD.